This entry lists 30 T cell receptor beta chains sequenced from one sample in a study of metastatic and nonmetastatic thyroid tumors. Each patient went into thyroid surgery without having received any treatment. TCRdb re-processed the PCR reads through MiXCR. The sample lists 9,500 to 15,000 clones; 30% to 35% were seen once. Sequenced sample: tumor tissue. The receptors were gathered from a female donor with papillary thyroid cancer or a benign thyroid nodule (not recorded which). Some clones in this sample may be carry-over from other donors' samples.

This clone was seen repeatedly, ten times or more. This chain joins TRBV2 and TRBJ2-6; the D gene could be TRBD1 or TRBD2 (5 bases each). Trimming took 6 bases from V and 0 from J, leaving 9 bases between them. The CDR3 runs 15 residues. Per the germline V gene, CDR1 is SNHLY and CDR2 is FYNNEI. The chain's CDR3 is CASRGRNSGANVLTF. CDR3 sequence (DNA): TGTGCCAGCAGGGGACGTAACTCTGGGGCCAACGTCCTGACTTTC. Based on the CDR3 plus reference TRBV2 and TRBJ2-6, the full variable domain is EPEVTQTPSHQVTQMGQEVILRCVPISNHLYFYWYRQILGQKVEFLVSFYNNEISEKSEIFDDQFSVERPDGSNFTLKIRSTKLEDSAMYFCASRGRNSGANVLTFGAGSRLTVL.

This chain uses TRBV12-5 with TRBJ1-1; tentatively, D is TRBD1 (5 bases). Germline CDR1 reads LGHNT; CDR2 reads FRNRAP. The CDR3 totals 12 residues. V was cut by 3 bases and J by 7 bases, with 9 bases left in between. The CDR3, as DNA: TGTGCTAGTGGTTTAGGTCAGGGTGAAGCTTTCTTT. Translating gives CASGLGQGEAFF.

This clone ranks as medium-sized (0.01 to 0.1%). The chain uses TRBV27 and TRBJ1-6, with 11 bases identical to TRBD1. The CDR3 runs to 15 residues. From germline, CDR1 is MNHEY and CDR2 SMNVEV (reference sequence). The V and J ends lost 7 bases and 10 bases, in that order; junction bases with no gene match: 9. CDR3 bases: TGTGCCAGCACCCGGACAGGGGGCGGTTGGTCACCCCTCCACTTT. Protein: CASTRTGGGWSPLHF.

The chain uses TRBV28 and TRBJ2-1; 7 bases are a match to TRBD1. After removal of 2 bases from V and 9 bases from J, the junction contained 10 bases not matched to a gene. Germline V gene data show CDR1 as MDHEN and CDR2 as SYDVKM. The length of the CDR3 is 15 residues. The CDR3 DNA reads TGTGCCAGCAGTTTAGGGCGCGCAGGGGGTGGTGAGCAGTTCTTC. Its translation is CASSLGRAGGGEQFF.

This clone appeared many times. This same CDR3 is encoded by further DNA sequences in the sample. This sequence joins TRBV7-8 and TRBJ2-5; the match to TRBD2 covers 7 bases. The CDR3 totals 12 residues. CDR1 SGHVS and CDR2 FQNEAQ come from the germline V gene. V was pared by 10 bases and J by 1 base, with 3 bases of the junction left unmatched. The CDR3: CATTSAQETQYF. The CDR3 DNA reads TGTGCCACTACTAGCGCCCAAGAGACCCAGTACTTC.

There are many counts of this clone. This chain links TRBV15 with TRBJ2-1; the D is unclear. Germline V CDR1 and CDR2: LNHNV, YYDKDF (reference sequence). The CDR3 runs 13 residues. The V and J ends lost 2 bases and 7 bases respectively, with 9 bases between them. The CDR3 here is CATSRTRWNEQFF. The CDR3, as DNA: TGTGCCACCAGCAGAACACGGTGGAATGAGCAGTTCTTC.

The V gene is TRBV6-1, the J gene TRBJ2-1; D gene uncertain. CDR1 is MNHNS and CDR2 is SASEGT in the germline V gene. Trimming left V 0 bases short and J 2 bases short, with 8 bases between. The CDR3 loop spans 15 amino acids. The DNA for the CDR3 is TGTGCCAGCAGTGAAGCTCCTGGGACCTACAATGAGCAGTTCTTC. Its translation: CASSEAPGTYNEQFF.

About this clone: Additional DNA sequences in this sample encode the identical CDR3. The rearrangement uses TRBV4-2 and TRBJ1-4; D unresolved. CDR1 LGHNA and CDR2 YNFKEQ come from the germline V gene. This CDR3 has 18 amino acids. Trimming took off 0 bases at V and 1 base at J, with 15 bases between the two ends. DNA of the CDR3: TGTGCCAGCAGCCAAGAGATTAGAGGAGGAGGAACTAATGAAAAACTGTTTTTT. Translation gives CASSQEIRGGGTNEKLFF.

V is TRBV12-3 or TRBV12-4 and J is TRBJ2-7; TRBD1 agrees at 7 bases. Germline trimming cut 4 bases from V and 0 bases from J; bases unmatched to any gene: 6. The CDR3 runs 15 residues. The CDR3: CASSSPGTASYEQYF. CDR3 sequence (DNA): TGTGCCAGCAGTTCCCCCGGGACAGCCTCCTACGAGCAGTACTTC.

CDR3 amino acids: CASSEALRGSRNEQFF. CDR3 in DNA: TGTGCCAGCAGTGAAGCTCTACGCGGGAGCCGGAATGAGCAGTTCTTC. The chain links TRBV6-1 to TRBJ2-1; 7 bases line up with TRBD2. The ends lost 0 bases at V and 7 bases at J; junction bases unmatched: 9. The CDR3 length is 16 residues. Germline V gene sequence: CDR1 MNHNS, CDR2 SASEGT.

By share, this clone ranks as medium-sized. DNA of the CDR3: TGTGCCAGTAGTTCACTGCCCTCAACAGGGGGAGAGCAGTACTTC. As protein: CASSSLPSTGGEQYF. V gene TRBV19 combines with J gene TRBJ2-7, with TRBD1 matching over 8 bases. Germline-derived CDR1 and CDR2 are LNHDA and SQIVND (reference sequence). This CDR3 has 15 amino acids. V shed 5 bases, J shed 7 bases, and the junction held 13 bases outside the gene matches.

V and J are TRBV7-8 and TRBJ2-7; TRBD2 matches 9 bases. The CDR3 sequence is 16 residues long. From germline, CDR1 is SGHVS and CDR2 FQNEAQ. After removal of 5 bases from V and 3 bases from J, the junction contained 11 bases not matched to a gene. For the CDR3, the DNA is TGTGCCAGCAGCCACCAGTCCTGGACTAGCGTCTACGAGCAGTACTTC. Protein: CASSHQSWTSVYEQYF.

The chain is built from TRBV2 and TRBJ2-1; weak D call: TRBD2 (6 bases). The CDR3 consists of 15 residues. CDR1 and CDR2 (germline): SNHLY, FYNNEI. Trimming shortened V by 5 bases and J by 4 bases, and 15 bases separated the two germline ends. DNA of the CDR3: TGTGCCAGCAGTAGGTGGCGGGATGGTTACAATGAGCAGTTCTTC. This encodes CASSRWRDGYNEQFF.

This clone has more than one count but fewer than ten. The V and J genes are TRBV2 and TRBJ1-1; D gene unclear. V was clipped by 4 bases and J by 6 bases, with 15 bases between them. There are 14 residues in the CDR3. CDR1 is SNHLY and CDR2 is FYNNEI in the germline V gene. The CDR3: CASSVDWRLSEAFF. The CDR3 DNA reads TGTGCCAGCAGTGTGGATTGGAGGCTCTCTGAAGCTTTCTTT.

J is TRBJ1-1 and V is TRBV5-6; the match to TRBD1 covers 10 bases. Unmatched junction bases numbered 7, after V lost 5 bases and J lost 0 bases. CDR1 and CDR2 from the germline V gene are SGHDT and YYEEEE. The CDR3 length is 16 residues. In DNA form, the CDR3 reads TGTGCCAGCAGTCGAAGGGGACAGGGGATGAACACTGAAGCTTTCTTT. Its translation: CASSRRGQGMNTEAFF.

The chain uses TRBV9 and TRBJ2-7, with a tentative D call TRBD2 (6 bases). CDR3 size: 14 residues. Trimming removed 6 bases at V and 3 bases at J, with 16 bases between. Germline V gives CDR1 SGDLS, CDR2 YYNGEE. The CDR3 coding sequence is TGTGCCAGCATCCTATCCGTGACTAGCTACGAGCAGTACTTC. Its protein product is CASILSVTSYEQYF.

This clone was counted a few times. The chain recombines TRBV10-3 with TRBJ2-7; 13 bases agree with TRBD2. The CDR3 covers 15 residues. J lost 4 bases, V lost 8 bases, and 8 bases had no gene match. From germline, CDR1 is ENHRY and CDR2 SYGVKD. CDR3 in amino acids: CAIGVLAGGLYEQYF. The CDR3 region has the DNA TGTGCCATCGGGGTACTAGCGGGAGGGCTTTACGAGCAGTACTTC.

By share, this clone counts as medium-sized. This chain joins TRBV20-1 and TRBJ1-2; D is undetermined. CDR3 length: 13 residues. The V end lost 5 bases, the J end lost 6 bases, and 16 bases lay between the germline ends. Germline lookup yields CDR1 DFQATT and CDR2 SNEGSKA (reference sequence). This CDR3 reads CSASDYLVDGYTF. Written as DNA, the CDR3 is TGCAGTGCTTCGGATTATCTGGTCGATGGCTACACCTTC.

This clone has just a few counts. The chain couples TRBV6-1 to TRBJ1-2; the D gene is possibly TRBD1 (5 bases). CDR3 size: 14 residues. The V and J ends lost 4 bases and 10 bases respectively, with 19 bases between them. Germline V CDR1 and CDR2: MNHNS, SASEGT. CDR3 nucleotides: TGTGCCAGCAGTGGCCAGGGCGGGGGGGACTTCTACACCTTC. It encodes CASSGQGGGDFYTF.

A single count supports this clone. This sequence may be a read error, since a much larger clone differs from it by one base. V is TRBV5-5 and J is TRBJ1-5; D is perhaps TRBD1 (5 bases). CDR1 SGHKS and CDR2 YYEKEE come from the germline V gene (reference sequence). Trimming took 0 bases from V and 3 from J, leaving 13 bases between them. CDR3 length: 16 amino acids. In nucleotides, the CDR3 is TGTGCCAGCAGCTTGGTGGGGGGGGATAACAATCAGCCCCAGCATTTT. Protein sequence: CASSLVGGDNNQPQHF.

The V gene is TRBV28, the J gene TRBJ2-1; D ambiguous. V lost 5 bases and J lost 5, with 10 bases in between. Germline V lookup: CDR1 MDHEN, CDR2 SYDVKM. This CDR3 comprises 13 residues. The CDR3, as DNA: TGTGCCAGCAGTCCCTCAGGAAACAATGAGCAGTTCTTC. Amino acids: CASSPSGNNEQFF.

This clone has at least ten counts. The CDR3 DNA is TGTGCCAGCAGTGAGGGGACAGGGGGAGATACGCAGTATTTT. This sequence encodes CASSEGTGGDTQYF. The genes are TRBV6-4 and TRBJ2-3; 11 bases match TRBD1. V trimming: 3 bases; J trimming: 5 bases; junction bases outside the gene matches: 1. The CDR3 is 14 residues long. Per germline, CDR1 MRHNA and CDR2 SNTAGT.

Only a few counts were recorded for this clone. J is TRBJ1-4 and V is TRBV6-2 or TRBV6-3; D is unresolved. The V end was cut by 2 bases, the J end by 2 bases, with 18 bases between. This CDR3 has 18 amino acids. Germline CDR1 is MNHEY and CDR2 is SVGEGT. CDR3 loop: CASSYGDRVVITNEKLFF. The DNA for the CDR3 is TGTGCCAGCAGTTACGGGGATAGGGTTGTGATCACTAATGAAAAACTGTTTTTT.

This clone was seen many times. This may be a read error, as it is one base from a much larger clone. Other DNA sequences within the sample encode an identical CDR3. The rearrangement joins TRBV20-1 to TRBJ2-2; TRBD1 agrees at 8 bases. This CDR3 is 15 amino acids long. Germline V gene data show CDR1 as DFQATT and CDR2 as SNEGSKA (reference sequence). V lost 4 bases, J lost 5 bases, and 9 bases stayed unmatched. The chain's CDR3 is CSATKQGAGTGELFF. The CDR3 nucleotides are TGCAGTGCTACCAAGCAGGGGGCGGGTACCGGGGAGCTGTTTTTT.

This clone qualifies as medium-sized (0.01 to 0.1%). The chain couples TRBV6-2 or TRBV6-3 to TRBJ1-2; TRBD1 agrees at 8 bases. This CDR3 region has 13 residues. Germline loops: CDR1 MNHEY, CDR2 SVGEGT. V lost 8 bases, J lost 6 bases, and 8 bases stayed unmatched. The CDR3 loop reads CASDRGSRDGYTF. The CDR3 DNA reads TGTGCCAGCGACAGGGGCTCCAGAGATGGCTACACCTTC.

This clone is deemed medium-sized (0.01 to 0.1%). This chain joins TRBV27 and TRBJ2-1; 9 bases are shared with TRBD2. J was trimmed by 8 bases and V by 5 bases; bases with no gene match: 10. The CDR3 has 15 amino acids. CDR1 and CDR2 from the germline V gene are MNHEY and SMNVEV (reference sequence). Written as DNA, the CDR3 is TGTGCCAGCAGTCCGACAGCCCCTAGCGGGGATGAGCAGTTCTTC. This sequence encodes CASSPTAPSGDEQFF.

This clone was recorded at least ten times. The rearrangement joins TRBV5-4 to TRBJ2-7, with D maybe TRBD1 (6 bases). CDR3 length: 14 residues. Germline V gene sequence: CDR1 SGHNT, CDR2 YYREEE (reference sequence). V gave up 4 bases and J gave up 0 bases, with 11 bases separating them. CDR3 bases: TGTGCCAGCAGCCCGGACAGTTACTCCTACGAGCAGTACTTC. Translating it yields CASSPDSYSYEQYF.

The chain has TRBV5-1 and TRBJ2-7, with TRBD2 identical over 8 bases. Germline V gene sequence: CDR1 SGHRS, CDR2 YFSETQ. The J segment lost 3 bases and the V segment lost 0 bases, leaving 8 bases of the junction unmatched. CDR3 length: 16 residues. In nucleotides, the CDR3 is TGCGCCAGCAGCTTGGGGCCGGGACTAGGCGTCTACGAGCAGTACTTC. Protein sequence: CASSLGPGLGVYEQYF.

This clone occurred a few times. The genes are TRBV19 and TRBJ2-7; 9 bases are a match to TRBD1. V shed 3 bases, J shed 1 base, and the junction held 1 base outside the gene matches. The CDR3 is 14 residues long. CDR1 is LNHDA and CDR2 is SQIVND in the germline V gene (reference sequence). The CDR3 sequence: CASSIGTGSYEQYF. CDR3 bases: TGTGCCAGTAGTATTGGGACAGGGTCCTACGAGCAGTACTTC.

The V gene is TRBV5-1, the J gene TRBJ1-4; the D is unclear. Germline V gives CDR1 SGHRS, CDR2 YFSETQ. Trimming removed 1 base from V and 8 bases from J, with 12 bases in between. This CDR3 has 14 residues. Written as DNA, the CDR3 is TGCGCCAGCAGCTTGTCTGCGACTACGGAAAAACTGTTTTTT. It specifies CASSLSATTEKLFF.